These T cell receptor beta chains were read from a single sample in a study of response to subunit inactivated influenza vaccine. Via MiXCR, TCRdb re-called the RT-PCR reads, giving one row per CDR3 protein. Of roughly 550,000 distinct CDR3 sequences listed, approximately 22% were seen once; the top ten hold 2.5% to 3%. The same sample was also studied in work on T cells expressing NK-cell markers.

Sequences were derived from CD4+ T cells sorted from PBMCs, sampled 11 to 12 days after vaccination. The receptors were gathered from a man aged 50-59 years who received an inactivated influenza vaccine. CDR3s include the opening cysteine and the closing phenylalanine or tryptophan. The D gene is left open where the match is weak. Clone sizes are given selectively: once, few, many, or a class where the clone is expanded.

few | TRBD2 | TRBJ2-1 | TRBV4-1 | TGCGCCAGCAGCCAATTTACTAGCGGGAGTGGGAATGAGCAGTTCTTC | CASSQFTSGSGNEQFF
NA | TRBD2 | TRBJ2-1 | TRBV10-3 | TGTGCCATCAGTGTTACTAGCGGGCGGGACAATGAGCAGTTCTTC | CAISVTSGRDNEQFF
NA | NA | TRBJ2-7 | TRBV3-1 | TGTGCCAGCAGCCAAGGATACTACGAGCAGTACTTC | CASSQGYYEQYF
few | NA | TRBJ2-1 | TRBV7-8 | TGTGCCAGCAGCTTAGTCCCCGCCCCGGGGCGGAATGAGCAGTTCTTC | CASSLVPAPGRNEQFF
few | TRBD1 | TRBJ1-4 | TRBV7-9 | TGTGCCAGCAGCCAGGGGACAGGGTGGGATGAAAAACTGTTTTTT | CASSQGTGWDEKLFF
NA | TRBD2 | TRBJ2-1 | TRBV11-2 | TGTGCCAGCAGCTCCCTAGCGGTTGGGTGGGGGGATTCCTACAATGAGCAGTTCTTC | CASSSLAVGWGDSYNEQFF
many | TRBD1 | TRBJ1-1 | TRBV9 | TGTGCCAGCAGCCCGAGAGGGACAGCAACCACTGAAGCTTTCTTT | CASSPRGTATTEAFF
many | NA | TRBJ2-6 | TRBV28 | TGTGCCAGCAGTTTTGGGGGATCTGGGGCCAACGTCCTGACTTTC | CASSFGGSGANVLTF
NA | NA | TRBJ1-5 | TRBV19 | TGTGCCAGTACTAGAGACAGGTCGGGACAGCCCCAGCATTTT | CASTRDRSGQPQHF
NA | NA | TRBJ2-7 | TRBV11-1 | TGTGCCAGCAGCTTAGACGCTAGGGGGACCCTCTTAAAGCAGTACTTC | CASSLDARGTLLKQYF
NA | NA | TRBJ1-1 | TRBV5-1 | TGCGCCAGCAGCTTGGTTTCGGGCGCTGAAGCTTTCTTT | CASSLVSGAEAFF
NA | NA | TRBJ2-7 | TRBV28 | TGTGCCAGCAGTCCCCCCCAGAGGGGATTCGACGAGCAGTACTTC | CASSPPQRGFDEQYF
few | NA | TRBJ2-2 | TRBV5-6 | TGTGCCAGCACCGTAGTGCGGGGCGGGGAGCTGTTTTTT | CASTVVRGGELFF
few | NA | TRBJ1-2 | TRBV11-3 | TGTGCCAGCAGCTTAGATGGGGACTCTAACTATGGCTACACCTTC | CASSLDGDSNYGYTF
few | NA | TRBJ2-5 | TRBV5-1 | TGCGCCAGCAGCGAACCATCGGCGGCCCAAGAGACCCAGTACTTC | CASSEPSAAQETQYF
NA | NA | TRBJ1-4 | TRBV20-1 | TGCAGTGCTAGAGATCCCGGGGCAACTAATGAAAAACTGTTTTTT | CSARDPGATNEKLFF
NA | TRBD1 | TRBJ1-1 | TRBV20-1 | TGCAGTGCTAGAGATTCTGGGACAGTGAACACTGAAGCTTTCTTT | CSARDSGTVNTEAFF
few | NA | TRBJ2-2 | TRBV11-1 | TGTGCCAGCAGCTCCACGTCGGACAGACGAATCACCGGGGAGCTGTTTTTT | CASSSTSDRRITGELFF
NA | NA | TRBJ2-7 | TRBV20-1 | TGCAGTGCTAGCCGTCAGGCCTCCTACGAGCAGTACTTC | CSASRQASYEQYF
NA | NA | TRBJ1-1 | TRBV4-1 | TGCGCCTGCAGCTTACAGAGCCCGAACACTGAAGCTTTCTTT | CACSLQSPNTEAFF
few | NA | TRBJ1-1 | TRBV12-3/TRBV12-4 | TGTGCCAGCAAATTGGATACGAGGGCTTTCTTT | CASKLDTRAFF
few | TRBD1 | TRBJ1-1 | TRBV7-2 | TGTGCCAGCAGCGGAACGGGACAGGTGAACACTGAAGCTTTCTTT | CASSGTGQVNTEAFF
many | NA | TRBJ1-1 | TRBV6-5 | TGTGCCAGCAGTTCCGGACCGAGGACTGAAGCTTTCTTT | CASSSGPRTEAFF
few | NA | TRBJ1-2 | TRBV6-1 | TGTGCCAGCAGAGCTATGACGGGCAGTCGAGGCTACACCTTC | CASRAMTGSRGYTF
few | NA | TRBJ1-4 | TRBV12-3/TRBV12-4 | TGTGCCAGCAGCCTCAGCGACAGCCCCAATGAAAAACTGTTTTTT | CASSLSDSPNEKLFF
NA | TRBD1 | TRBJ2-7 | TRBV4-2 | TGTGCCAGCAGCCAAGAACGGACAGGGCCCTACGAGCAGTACTTC | CASSQERTGPYEQYF
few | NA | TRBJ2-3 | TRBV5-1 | TGCGCCAGCGGCGAACACGACTTCACAGATACGCAGTATTTT | CASGEHDFTDTQYF
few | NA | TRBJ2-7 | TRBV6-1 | TGTGCCAGCAGTGAAGATTCGGTAGGGGGGCTCGAGCAGTACTTC | CASSEDSVGGLEQYF
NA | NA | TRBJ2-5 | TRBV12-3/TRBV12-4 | TGTGCCAGCAATGTCGGGCAGGGGAAAGAGACCCAGTACTTC | CASNVGQGKETQYF
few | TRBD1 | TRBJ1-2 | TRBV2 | TGTGCCTGCCGGATGGGACAGGCGCGGGCCTATGGCTACACCTTC | CACRMGQARAYGYTF
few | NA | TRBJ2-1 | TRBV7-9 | TGTGCCAGCAGCTTAGATCTGAGGAGCAAGGAGCAGTTCTTC | CASSLDLRSKEQFF
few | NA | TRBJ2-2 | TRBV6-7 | TGTGCCAGAAAGGGACACCTCACCGGGGAGCTGTTTTTT | CARKGHLTGELFF
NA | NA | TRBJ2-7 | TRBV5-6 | TGTGCCAGCAGCCTGCCTTTAGGAACCCCACCCTACGAGCAGTACTTC | CASSLPLGTPPYEQYF
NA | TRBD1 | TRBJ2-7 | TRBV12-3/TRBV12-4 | TGTGCCAGCAGTTTCTTCGGACAGGGAAACTACGAGCAGTACTTC | CASSFFGQGNYEQYF
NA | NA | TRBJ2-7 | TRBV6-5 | TGTGCCAGCAGTTCAAAGACAGGGCGGGGCGAGCAGTACTTC | CASSSKTGRGEQYF
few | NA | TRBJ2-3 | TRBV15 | TGTGCCACCAGCAGGAAACGCGGCAACACAGATACGCAGTATTTT | CATSRKRGNTDTQYF
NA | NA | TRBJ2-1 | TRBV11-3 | TGTGCCAGCAGCCCACACCAGAGGTACAATGAGCAGTTCTTC | CASSPHQRYNEQFF
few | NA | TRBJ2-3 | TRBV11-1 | TGTGCCAGCAGTCGTGATTCCCGGGACACCCGAAGCACAGATACGCAGTATTTT | CASSRDSRDTRSTDTQYF
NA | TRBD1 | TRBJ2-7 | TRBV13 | TGTGCCAGCGGAACCGGGACAGGGGGCAACGAGCAGTACTTC | CASGTGTGGNEQYF
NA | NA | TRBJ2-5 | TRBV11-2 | TGTGCCAGCAGCTTAGAACGGTCGGAGACCCAGTACTTC | CASSLERSETQYF
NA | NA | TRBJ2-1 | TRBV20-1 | TGCAGTGCTAGCGGGACTGAGCAGTTCTTC | CSASGTEQFF